The clone carrying this T cell receptor (beta chain) was found many times. Germline CDR1 and CDR2: LGHNA and YSLEER. Deletions cut 1 base from V and 4 bases from J, with 14 bases between. The CDR3 length is 15 residues. The record originates from a study of T-cell reconstitution after alpha-beta-depleted transplantation in children. It was with unique molecular identifiers that the TCRbeta library was prepared. TCRdb analysed the PCR reads with MiXCR anew, one entry per CDR3 protein. The sample yields some 300,000 distinct CDR3 sequences, roughly 9.1% seen once. The V and J genes are TRBV4-3 and TRBJ2-7; no reliable D call. The sequence came from a boy less than two years old with acute myeloid leukemia, due to receive a stem cell transplant. Material: PBMCs, obtained before TCRalphabeta/CD19-depleted stem cell transplant. CDR3 in amino acids: CASSQGALAPYEQYF. The CDR3 DNA sequence: TGCGCCAGCAGCCAAGGGGCCCTGGCCCCTTACGAGCAGTACTTC.